The entry below describes one T cell receptor beta chain. Its antigen is not identified. These data come from a study of T cell repertoires in aging, cancer and after chemotherapy. Study background: Repeat sampling of healthy donors over several months to years showed clear clonal overlap. The whole study produced a dataset of roughly 8.6 million TCR reads. Findings and limits, study-wide: Untreated cancer patients had significantly lower blood TCR diversity than age-matched healthy donors.

A mixed TRB-A/B primer pool amplified rearranged TRB by multiplex touch-down PCR. TCRdb redid the calling of the multiplex PCR reads with MiXCR, one entry per CDR3 protein. Of about 5,700 distinct CDR3 sequences detected, around 41% appear once; the ten largest clones hold 47%. Peripheral blood genomic DNA, not sorted cells or RNA, was the template. The CDR3 is made up of 14 amino acids. CDR1 and CDR2 from the germline V gene are LNHNV and YYDKDF (reference sequence). With 1 base removed from V and 6 bases from J, the gap between germline ends came to 12 bases. The chain carries TRBV15 and TRBJ1-2; D might be TRBD1 (6 bases). Sample: blood. This clonotype was sampled from a human donor in good health. CDR3 nucleotides: TGTGCCACCAGCAGAGGGACAGAGTCAGATGGCTACACCTTC. Its protein is CATSRGTESDGYTF.